These T cell receptor beta chains were read from a single sample in a study of blood T cells in healthy people across ages. TCRdb reanalysed the 5' RACE reads using MiXCR and keeps one entry per CDR3 protein. The profile shows roughly 900,000 distinct CDR3 sequences, under 35% of them singletons. The sample consisted of blood. The receptors shown here come from a woman older than 75 in good health. The CDR3 runs from the conserved cysteine through the conserved F or W. The order of the fields is clone size, V gene, D gene, J gene, CDR3 protein. The D gene is left open where the match is weak. Size values are once, few and many counts, or a class for expanded clones, and some rows have none.

clone size: many
V gene: TRBV6-2/TRBV6-3
D gene: NA
J gene: TRBJ2-5
CDR3 protein: CASSYPQETQYF

clone size: NA
V gene: TRBV3-1
D gene: TRBD1
J gene: TRBJ2-1
CDR3 protein: CASSQGGQGPQEDEQFF

clone size: NA
V gene: TRBV20-1
D gene: NA
J gene: TRBJ2-3
CDR3 protein: CSASVADTQYF

clone size: NA
V gene: TRBV29-1
D gene: TRBD1
J gene: TRBJ1-4
CDR3 protein: CSVEGGQGAGEKRFF

clone size: NA
V gene: TRBV12-3/TRBV12-4
D gene: NA
J gene: TRBJ1-4
CDR3 protein: CASSARRLQVPNEKLFF

clone size: NA
V gene: TRBV4-3
D gene: NA
J gene: TRBJ1-1
CDR3 protein: CAGGTRGTEAFF

clone size: few
V gene: TRBV5-5
D gene: NA
J gene: TRBJ1-5
CDR3 protein: CASSLGLNSSQPQHF

clone size: NA
V gene: TRBV18
D gene: NA
J gene: NA
CDR3 protein: CASSPPTEQIETQYF

clone size: many
V gene: TRBV12-3/TRBV12-4
D gene: TRBD2
J gene: TRBJ2-5
CDR3 protein: CASRKGLGETQYF

clone size: many
V gene: TRBV12-3/TRBV12-4
D gene: NA
J gene: TRBJ2-3
CDR3 protein: CASSATQMLGYF

clone size: NA
V gene: TRBV10-3
D gene: NA
J gene: TRBJ1-4
CDR3 protein: CAISEGANEKLFF

clone size: many
V gene: TRBV10-3
D gene: NA
J gene: TRBJ2-5
CDR3 protein: CAISTRLGTQETQYF

clone size: many
V gene: TRBV4-2
D gene: NA
J gene: TRBJ2-1
CDR3 protein: CASSQDRTVNNEQFF

clone size: many
V gene: TRBV7-9
D gene: NA
J gene: TRBJ1-1
CDR3 protein: CASSRTGTEAFF

clone size: NA
V gene: TRBV5-6
D gene: NA
J gene: TRBJ1-5
CDR3 protein: CASSRGVGSNQPQHF

clone size: many
V gene: TRBV6-6
D gene: TRBD2
J gene: TRBJ2-3
CDR3 protein: CASKAGTSGGNTQYF

clone size: NA
V gene: TRBV4-1
D gene: NA
J gene: TRBJ1-1
CDR3 protein: CASSQDTDILAEAFF

clone size: many
V gene: TRBV6-6
D gene: NA
J gene: TRBJ1-2
CDR3 protein: CASSQRDLGNYGYTF

clone size: many
V gene: TRBV15
D gene: NA
J gene: TRBJ1-5
CDR3 protein: CATSRGGGASNQPQHF

clone size: many
V gene: TRBV4-2
D gene: TRBD2
J gene: TRBJ2-1
CDR3 protein: CASSQESGEAYNEQFF

clone size: few
V gene: TRBV18
D gene: NA
J gene: TRBJ1-4
CDR3 protein: CASSPRGDEKLFF

clone size: many
V gene: TRBV20-1
D gene: NA
J gene: TRBJ2-7
CDR3 protein: CSAEGTHEQYF

clone size: NA
V gene: TRBV18
D gene: NA
J gene: TRBJ2-5
CDR3 protein: CASSLNPGQETQYF

clone size: many
V gene: TRBV3-1
D gene: NA
J gene: TRBJ2-7
CDR3 protein: CASSQARGYEQYF

clone size: NA
V gene: TRBV13
D gene: TRBD2
J gene: TRBJ2-1
CDR3 protein: CASSLLSGVNQEAQFF

clone size: few
V gene: TRBV7-8
D gene: TRBD2
J gene: TRBJ2-1
CDR3 protein: CASSLVVRLAGDNEQFF

clone size: NA
V gene: TRBV7-2
D gene: NA
J gene: TRBJ1-3
CDR3 protein: CASSFASPGSGNTIYF

clone size: NA
V gene: TRBV7-2
D gene: TRBD2
J gene: TRBJ2-3
CDR3 protein: CASSLLGAGVKDTQYF

clone size: NA
V gene: TRBV7-2
D gene: TRBD1
J gene: TRBJ1-2
CDR3 protein: CASSGGDRDGYTF

clone size: NA
V gene: TRBV7-2
D gene: NA
J gene: TRBJ1-1
CDR3 protein: CASSLRVGLRGEAFF

clone size: few
V gene: TRBV11-3
D gene: TRBD2
J gene: TRBJ2-1
CDR3 protein: CASSLGGTSGGNEQFF

clone size: NA
V gene: TRBV6-5
D gene: TRBD1
J gene: TRBJ1-6
CDR3 protein: CASSYGTGLNSPLHF

clone size: few
V gene: TRBV11-3
D gene: NA
J gene: TRBJ2-1
CDR3 protein: CASSKGGGYNEQFF

clone size: many
V gene: TRBV3-1
D gene: NA
J gene: TRBJ1-4
CDR3 protein: CASTHSLAGLRNEKLFF

clone size: NA
V gene: TRBV20-1
D gene: TRBD2
J gene: TRBJ2-3
CDR3 protein: CSAFSGGGPSTDTQYF

clone size: many
V gene: TRBV10-1
D gene: NA
J gene: TRBJ2-1
CDR3 protein: CASSGETEKSGNEQFF

clone size: NA
V gene: TRBV27
D gene: NA
J gene: TRBJ1-1
CDR3 protein: CASSFLGGGNTEAFF

clone size: NA
V gene: TRBV18
D gene: NA
J gene: TRBJ1-4
CDR3 protein: CTSSSGLNEKLFF

clone size: few
V gene: TRBV18
D gene: NA
J gene: TRBJ1-5
CDR3 protein: CASSPDMSNQPQHF

clone size: NA
V gene: TRBV27
D gene: TRBD2
J gene: TRBJ2-1
CDR3 protein: CASSPGLLGFNEQFF

clone size: NA
V gene: TRBV4-3
D gene: TRBD1
J gene: TRBJ1-6
CDR3 protein: CASSQGRDRVSPLHF

clone size: once
V gene: TRBV5-1
D gene: NA
J gene: TRBJ2-1
CDR3 protein: CASSLEVLFEQFF

clone size: NA
V gene: TRBV6-2/TRBV6-3
D gene: NA
J gene: TRBJ2-4
CDR3 protein: CASSYSMGGNEQYF

clone size: many
V gene: TRBV7-2
D gene: TRBD2
J gene: TRBJ2-1
CDR3 protein: CASSLESSGGNEQFF

clone size: many
V gene: TRBV27
D gene: NA
J gene: TRBJ1-2
CDR3 protein: CASSLTQVTNYGYTF

clone size: many
V gene: TRBV7-9
D gene: NA
J gene: TRBJ2-3
CDR3 protein: CASSLGRRPNTDTQYF

clone size: NA
V gene: TRBV24-1
D gene: NA
J gene: TRBJ2-3
CDR3 protein: CATSDSRGSTDTQYF

clone size: many
V gene: TRBV20-1
D gene: NA
J gene: TRBJ1-5
CDR3 protein: CSAPNLDGPQHF